This TCR beta chain was identified during a study of T-cell memory formation after mild COVID-19. TCRdb reanalysed the 5' RACE reads using MiXCR and keeps one entry per CDR3 protein. Altogether about 310,000 distinct CDR3 sequences are present, approximately 16% being singletons, with the ten largest covering about a fifth. The CDR3 is 13 amino acids. V was trimmed by 0 bases and J by 1 base, leaving 4 bases between them. Germline loops: CDR1 SGDLS, CDR2 YYNGEE. This clonotype was detected only a few times. The chain couples TRBV9 to TRBJ2-5; D remains ambiguous. This receptor was taken from a man in his late teens or twenties who had mild COVID-19 (a few samples of this study predate the infection). Cell type and time point are not known. The sample was PBMCs or a T cell subset sorted from them (not recorded which). The CDR3 DNA is TGTGCCAGCAGCGTAGGCTTCCAAGAGACCCAGTACTTC. It translates to CASSVGFQETQYF.